A selection of T cell receptor beta chains follows, all from one sample in a study of spatial heterogeneity in lung cancer. A single record per CDR3 protein comes from TCRdb applying MiXCR to the 5' RACE reads. The table includes 40,000 to 45,000 distinct CDR3 sequences, 6.5% to 7% detected once. Sequenced here: PBMCs, sampled at surgery. These receptors came from a female donor with early-stage non-small cell lung cancer. Both conserved end residues are part of each CDR3. A D gene is named only where the DNA matches it firmly. The size entry is marked missing in some rows and otherwise reads once, few, many or a size class.

CDR3nt	CDR3aa	d_gene	len	abundance	v_gene	j_gene
TGCGCCAGCAGCCCCCAACAAGATTCACCCCTCCACTTT	CASSPQQDSPLHF	NA	13	many	TRBV5-1	TRBJ1-6
TGTGCCAGCAGTGGGGGACCACAGGAAAAACTGTTTTTT	CASSGGPQEKLFF	NA	13	many	TRBV2	TRBJ1-4
TGCAGTGTTTCTCCGGGACACAGCAATCAGCCCCAGCATTTT	CSVSPGHSNQPQHF	NA	14	many	TRBV20-1	TRBJ1-5
TGTGCCAGTAGACGGTCGAGGGGCCCTAATGAAAAACTGTTTTTT	CASRRSRGPNEKLFF	NA	15	many	TRBV19	TRBJ1-4
TGTGCCAGCAGCCCAAGGGCCGACAGGGCCAACTATGGCTACACCTTC	CASSPRADRANYGYTF	TRBD1	16	few	TRBV7-2	TRBJ1-2
TGTGCCAGCAGCCCCTTCCACACCACAGGGGAGGCCTACGAGCAGTACTTC	CASSPFHTTGEAYEQYF	NA	17	few	TRBV7-9	TRBJ2-7
TGTGCCAGCAGCTCCGGCCTCAGAGATACGCAGTATTTT	CASSSGLRDTQYF	NA	13	NA	TRBV7-9	TRBJ2-3
TGCAGTGCTAGAAGGAGGGGGCTATACAATGAGCAGTTCTTC	CSARRRGLYNEQFF	NA	14	many	TRBV20-1	TRBJ2-1
TGTGCCAGCAGCCTCGACAGACTGAACACTGAAGCTTTCTTT	CASSLDRLNTEAFF	NA	14	many	TRBV12-3/TRBV12-4	TRBJ1-1
TGTGCCAGCAGACCCAACCATCAGGGGGTCTACGAGCAGTACTTC	CASRPNHQGVYEQYF	TRBD1	15	NA	TRBV6-2/TRBV6-3	TRBJ2-7
TGTGCCAGCAGTGAAAGGGGCAGGGGAAGGACTGAAGCTTTCTTT	CASSERGRGRTEAFF	NA	15	NA	TRBV6-1	TRBJ1-1
TGCGCCAGCAGGGCACTAGGGCCTAACTCCTACGAGCAGTACTTC	CASRALGPNSYEQYF	NA	15	many	TRBV5-1	TRBJ2-7
TGTGCCAGCAGCGATACCGGCTCTGGGGCCAACGTCCTGACTTTC	CASSDTGSGANVLTF	NA	15	NA	TRBV12-3/TRBV12-4	TRBJ2-6
TGTGCCAGCAGCCACTACCGACAGGGAGGGGAAGAAAAACTGTTTTTT	CASSHYRQGGEEKLFF	TRBD1	16	NA	TRBV9	TRBJ1-4
TGTGCCAGCAGAGAAGGGGGCGAGAGGAGACTCGAGCAGTACTTC	CASREGGERRLEQYF	TRBD1	15	NA	TRBV6-5	TRBJ2-7
TGTGTCAGCAGCCGGCGGGGGGGCGGCCACGAGCAGTACTTC	CVSSRRGGGHEQYF	TRBD2	14	few	TRBV3-1	TRBJ2-7
TGCGCCAGCAGAGGAACCTCTGGAAACACCATATATTTT	CASRGTSGNTIYF	NA	13	many	TRBV5-1	TRBJ1-3
TGTGCCAGCAATCCATCACAGGTTCCCTACGAGCAGTACTTC	CASNPSQVPYEQYF	NA	14	many	TRBV28	TRBJ2-7
TGTGCCAGTAGTTCCTCTCGGACTAGCGGGGCGGATACGCAGTATTTT	CASSSSRTSGADTQYF	TRBD2	16	many	TRBV19	TRBJ2-3
TGTGCCACCAGCAGAGACACCTATGGCTACACCTTC	CATSRDTYGYTF	NA	12	many	TRBV15	TRBJ1-2
TGCAGCGTTGGTCCCGGGACTAGCGGAGGCACAGATACGCAGTATTTT	CSVGPGTSGGTDTQYF	TRBD2	16	many	TRBV29-1	TRBJ2-3
TGTGCCAGCAGTCCCCGGGACACCTACTACGAGCAGTACTTC	CASSPRDTYYEQYF	NA	14	many	TRBV27	TRBJ2-7
TGTGCCAGCAGTTTATATGGGACAGGGACCAACTATGGCTACACCTTC	CASSLYGTGTNYGYTF	TRBD1	16	few	TRBV27	TRBJ1-2
TGCGCCAGCAGCCTCCCCCTGAGCACAGATACGCAGTATTTT	CASSLPLSTDTQYF	NA	14	many	TRBV5-1	TRBJ2-3
TGTGCCAGCAGCCAAGAGTTACCGCAAGAGACCCAGTACTTC	CASSQELPQETQYF	NA	14	many	TRBV3-1	TRBJ2-5
TGTGCCAGCAGCCAAGTGGGGGCGGGCTACAATGAGCAGTTCTTC	CASSQVGAGYNEQFF	NA	15	few	TRBV3-1	TRBJ2-1